This T cell receptor beta chain was identified during a study of blood T cell repertoires in COVID-19. Participants' reported clinical history set cohort assignment. TCRdb's copy holds only in-frame clones and misses some; the assay was immunoSEQ multiplex PCR. The sample includes approximately 250,000 clones, more than 85% seen only once; the top ten take around 2.8%. Sequences were obtained from PBMCs or T cells enriched from blood (not recorded which). The sequence was collected from a man aged 35 to 55 who had been exposed to COVID-19.

The CDR3 nucleotides are TGCAGTGCTAGTCTTAGCGGGAGAGCCTACGAGCAGTACTTC. Translated: CSASLSGRAYEQYF. The chain is built from TRBV20-1 and TRBJ2-7, with 9 bases that match TRBD2. The CDR3 spans 14 residues. V shed 3 bases, J shed 2 bases, and the junction held 5 bases outside the gene matches. Looked up from germline, CDR1 is DFQATT and CDR2 is SNEGSKA (reference sequence).